This TCR beta chain was captured in a study of cytomegalovirus exposure and HLA in healthy donors. The donors belonged to the roughly 130-subject validation cohort, separate from the 666-subject first cohort. The protocol was immunoSEQ multiplex PCR, while the TCRdb copy is restricted to in-frame clones and leaves out a portion. The table lists tens of thousands of clones, 96% of them singletons. V was pared by 8 bases and J by 0 bases, with 11 bases of the junction left unmatched. The CDR3 extends over 17 amino acids. The germline V gene has CDR1 SGHVS and CDR2 FNYEAQ. For this clone: The antigen is not known.

Overall study results and limits: The tendency of first-cohort TCR clusters to co-occur in the 130 or so validation repertoires was identified by a subsequent analysis. Rarity characterized most TCR sequences, yet some public TCRs appeared in many donors.

Material for sequencing was PBMCs. V usage is TRBV7-6 and J usage is TRBJ2-3; TRBD2 matches at 10 bases. This receptor was taken from a woman aged 18-29 years in good health and CMV-seropositive. The DNA of the CDR3 is TGTGCCAGCGCTTTCCGGACTAGCGGCGCTAGCACAGATACGCAGTATTTT. Protein sequence: CASAFRTSGASTDTQYF. Full variable domain (missing parts from reference TRBV7-6 and TRBJ2-3): GAGVSQSPRYKVTKRGQDVALRCDPISGHVSLYWYRQALGQGPEFLTYFNYEAQQDKSGLPNDRFSAERPEGSISTLTIQRTEQRDSAMYRCASAFRTSGASTDTQYFGPGTRLTVL.